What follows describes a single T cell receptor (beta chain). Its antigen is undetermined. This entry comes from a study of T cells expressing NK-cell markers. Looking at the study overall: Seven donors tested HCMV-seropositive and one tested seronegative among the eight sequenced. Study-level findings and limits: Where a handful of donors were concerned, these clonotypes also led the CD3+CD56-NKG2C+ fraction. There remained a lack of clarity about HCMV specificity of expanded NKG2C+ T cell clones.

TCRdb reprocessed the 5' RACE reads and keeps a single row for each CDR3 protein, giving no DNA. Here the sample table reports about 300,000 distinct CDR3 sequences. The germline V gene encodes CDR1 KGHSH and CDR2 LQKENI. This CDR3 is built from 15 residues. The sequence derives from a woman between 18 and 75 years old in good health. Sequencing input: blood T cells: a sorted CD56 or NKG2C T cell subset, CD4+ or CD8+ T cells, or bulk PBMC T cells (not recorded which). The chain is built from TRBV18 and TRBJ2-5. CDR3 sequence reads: CASSPPNRVQETQYF.